The 16 T cell receptor beta chains presented below share a single source sample, sequenced in a study of T cells expressing NK-cell markers. TCRdb re-called the 5' RACE reads and catalogs CDR3 proteins one per entry, DNA excluded. The sample has roughly 420,000 distinct CDR3 sequences; the top ten hold 7.3%. Sequencing was done on a sample of blood T cells: a sorted CD56 or NKG2C T cell subset, CD4+ or CD8+ T cells, or bulk PBMC T cells (not recorded which). These receptors all come from a woman aged 18-70 years in good health.

This chain links TRBV19 with TRBJ1-1; TCRdb's D call, TRBD1, is unchecked because there is no DNA. This CDR3 has 13 amino acids. Germline CDR1 and CDR2: LNHDA and SQIVND (reference sequence). CDR3 amino acids: CASSIGRTGEAFF.

This chain joins TRBV5-1 and TRBJ1-1; TCRdb picks TRBD1, but there is no DNA to check that call. Germline CDR1 SGHRS, CDR2 YFSETQ. This CDR3 is 16 amino acids long. CDR3 sequence: CASSLMGAGADTEAFF.

The rearrangement joins TRBV7-9 to TRBJ2-7; TCRdb picks TRBD1, but there is no DNA to check that call. The CDR3 is made up of 14 amino acids. In germline, CDR1 is SEHNR, CDR2 FQNEAQ (reference sequence). The CDR3 is CASSEGQARYEQYF.

The chain couples TRBV15 to TRBJ1-1. Germline loops: CDR1 LNHNV, CDR2 YYDKDF (reference sequence). This CDR3 region has 12 residues. The CDR3 sequence: CATSRKPDEAFF.

The V and J genes are TRBV7-2 and TRBJ2-1; TCRdb lists TRBD1, though no DNA is available to test this call. CDR3 size: 14 residues. From germline, CDR1 is SGHTA and CDR2 FQGNSA. This CDR3 reads CASSRDTVGNEQFF.

The rearrangement uses TRBV12-3 or TRBV12-4 and TRBJ1-1; TCRdb outputs TRBD1, but without DNA this stays unchecked. The CDR3 runs 15 residues. The chain's CDR3 is CASSWDRAGGTEAFF.

The chain uses TRBV5-1 and TRBJ1-6; TCRdb lists TRBD1, though no DNA is available to test this call. The germline CDR1 and CDR2 sequences are SGHRS and YFSETQ. The CDR3 spans 14 residues. This chain's CDR3 is CASSGAGADSPLHF.

V gene TRBV20-1 combines with J gene TRBJ2-6; the TCRdb D gene call, TRBD1, has no DNA to confirm it. CDR3 length: 16 amino acids. CDR1 and CDR2 from the germline V gene are DFQATT and SNEGSKA (reference sequence). This CDR3 is CSARDRERSGANVLTF.

The V and J genes are TRBV10-2 and TRBJ2-5; TCRdb names TRBD1, which stays unverified in the absence of DNA. The CDR3 runs to 12 residues. Germline-derived CDR1 and CDR2 are WSHSY and SAAADI. CDR3 sequence: CASGTGGETQYF.

This chain links TRBV29-1 with TRBJ2-7; the TCRdb D gene call, TRBD2, has no DNA to confirm it. The CDR3 covers 14 residues. From germline, CDR1 is SQVTM and CDR2 ANQGSEA. Here the CDR3 reads CSVGRGGGDYEQYF.

The CDR3 loop is CASSISDRTYNEQFF. The chain has TRBV19 and TRBJ2-1. Germline V lookup: CDR1 LNHDA, CDR2 SQIVND (reference sequence). There are 15 residues in the CDR3.

V usage is TRBV5-8 and J usage is TRBJ2-5; the TCRdb D gene call, TRBD1, has no DNA to confirm it. This CDR3 contains 14 residues. Germline CDR1 is SGHTS and CDR2 is YDEGEE. The CDR3 here is CASSLPTGIETQYF. Drawing the rest from reference TRBV5-8 and TRBJ2-5, the complete variable domain is EAGVTQSPTHLIKTRGQQATLRCSPISGHTSVYWYQQALGLGLQFLLWYDEGEERNRGNFPPRFSGRQFPNYSSELNVNALELEDSALYLCASSLPTGIETQYFGPGTRLLVL.

The V call is TRBV12-3 or TRBV12-4, the J call TRBJ2-1; TCRdb names TRBD2, which stays unverified in the absence of DNA. The CDR3 sequence is 14 residues long. CDR3 residues: CASSLGLAGVEQFF.

J is TRBJ1-2 and V is TRBV6-2 or TRBV6-3. The CDR3 has 18 residues. Germline V gives CDR1 MNHEY, CDR2 SVGEGT. CDR3 sequence: CASSCCIVSRGNLYGYTF.

V gene TRBV12-3 or TRBV12-4 combines with J gene TRBJ2-3. This CDR3 has 13 residues. The CDR3 reads CASSFRITDTQYF.

The chain combines TRBV20-1 with TRBJ2-1. Germline CDR1 is DFQATT and CDR2 is SNEGSKA (reference sequence). CDR3 length: 12 amino acids. CDR3 in amino acids: CSAKSGVNEQFF.